Included here is one T cell receptor (beta chain) sequence, with context. The antigen is not known. Primers: 60 Vbeta forward and 13 Jbeta reverse. Clones were read by immunoSEQ multiplex PCR, and TCRdb kept only the in-frame ones, dropping some. There are roughly 170,000 clones in the sample; approximately 81% occur only once, and 2% to 3% lies in the top ten. The data originate from a study of cytomegalovirus exposure and HLA in healthy donors. General study results and limits: It was likely that a cluster of highly shared sequence variants was a sequencing artifact. Later analysis showed TCR association rates varying by HLA locus, highest for DRB1 and lowest for HLA-C.

The CDR3 covers 14 residues. Deletions cut 4 bases from V and 11 bases from J, with 15 bases between. CDR1 LGHNA and CDR2 YNFKEQ come from the germline V gene. Input material: PBMCs. This clonotype originated in a female donor in good health and CMV-seronegative. This chain connects TRBV4-2 to TRBJ1-6; a possible D gene is TRBD1 (5 bases). CDR3 in DNA: TGTGCCAGCAGCCCGCCCAGGGAGGTCCCACCCCTCCACTTT. It yields the protein CASSPPREVPPLHF.